This T cell receptor beta chain appears in the sequencing data of a study of CD8+ T cells in alopecia areata. This CDR3 is built from 11 residues. Trimming pared 3 bases from V and 7 bases from J, leaving 4 bases between. Germline V gives CDR1 MDHEN, CDR2 SYDVKM. In each case, RNA was isolated and then reverse transcribed into cDNA as the sequencing template. Libraries were prepared by immunoSEQ multiplex PCR; TCRdb keeps only in-frame clonotypes and omits some of them. This sample has about 110,000 clones, with under 65% found just once. Peripheral blood, together with lesional scalp punch biopsies, was collected from alopecia areata patients. PBMC-derived CD4+ and CD8+ T cells were sorted. This clone has more than one count but fewer than ten. Its specificity is not known. Study results and caveats: Normal skin's resident alphabeta T cells are sequenced alongside lesional scalp T cells. Affected scalp, especially in alopecia totalis/universalis, had a higher clonality than normal scalp did.

The chain employs TRBV28 and TRBJ1-5; D remains ambiguous. The material sequenced was NKG2D-low CD8+ T cells sorted from blood. This clonotype originated in a human donor with alopecia areata. In DNA, the CDR3 is TGTGCCAGCAGTTTCGGCCAGCCCCAGCATTTT. It codes for CASSFGQPQHF.